Following are 8 T cell receptor beta chains from one sample sequenced in a study of shared clonotypes between healthy human individuals. The table came from immunoSEQ multiplex PCR; TCRdb's copy has only in-frame clones and leaves some out. The sample records 2 million to 3 million clones, 90% to 95% being singletons. The specimen sequenced was naive CD4+ T cells sorted from blood. The subset here: CD45RA+ positively selected. All receptors come from a man aged 18 to 29 in good health.

CDR3 sequence reads: CSVAWNSGNTIYF. CDR3 sequence (DNA): TGCAGCGTTGCGTGGAATTCTGGAAACACCATATATTTT. This chain joins TRBV29-1 and TRBJ1-3, with no clear D. The CDR3 length is 13 residues. V was shortened by 4 bases and J by 1 base, with 8 bases between the two germline ends. Germline CDR1 and CDR2: SQVTM and ANQGSEA.

J is TRBJ1-6 and V is TRBV30; no reliable D call. Germline V gives CDR1 GTSNPN, CDR2 SVGIG (reference sequence). The CDR3 covers 12 residues. Deletions cut 5 bases from V and 6 bases from J, with 8 bases between. CDR3 region: CAWRESNSPLHF. CDR3 bases: TGTGCCTGGCGGGAGAGTAATTCACCCCTCCACTTT.

CDR3 DNA sequence: TGTGCCAGCAGCTTTTACAGGGGGGGCGAGCAGTACTTC. Residues: CASSFYRGGEQYF. This chain joins TRBV5-4 and TRBJ2-7, with a tentative D call TRBD1 (8 bases). V was trimmed by 2 bases and J by 6 bases, leaving 12 bases between them. Germline CDR1 and CDR2: SGHNT and YYREEE (reference sequence). The CDR3 is 13 residues long.

The rearrangement joins TRBV11-2 to TRBJ2-1; 11 bases are shared with TRBD2. The CDR3 extends over 15 amino acids. V trimming: 3 bases; J trimming: 9 bases; junction bases outside the gene matches: 7. Looked up from germline, CDR1 is SGHAT and CDR2 is FQNNGV. This CDR3 is CASSFRLAGNSEQFF. The CDR3 DNA follows: TGTGCCAGCAGCTTCAGACTAGCGGGGAATTCTGAGCAGTTCTTC.

The chain uses TRBV5-1 and TRBJ1-4, with TRBD1 matching over 7 bases. V dropped 4 bases and J dropped 6; count of bases not matched to a gene: 18. The CDR3 has 18 residues. CDR1 and CDR2 from the germline V gene are SGHRS and YFSETQ. Here the CDR3 reads CASSPGVDRDLSYEKLFF. CDR3 DNA sequence: TGCGCCAGCAGCCCCGGGGTAGACAGGGACCTTTCATATGAAAAACTGTTTTTT. Full variable domain (missing parts from reference TRBV5-1 and TRBJ1-4): KAGVTQTPRYLIKTRGQQVTLSCSPISGHRSVSWYQQTPGQGLQFLFEYFSETQRNKGNFPGRFSGRQFSNSRSEMNVSTLELGDSALYLCASSPGVDRDLSYEKLFFGSGTQLSVL.

The chain joins TRBV9 to TRBJ2-4; TRBD2 matches 7 bases. V lost 0 bases, J lost 2 bases, and 5 bases stayed unmatched. Germline values: CDR1 SGDLS, CDR2 YYNGEE. The CDR3 spans 16 residues. For the CDR3, the DNA is TGTGCCAGCAGCGTAGGGGAGGGAAGGACCAAAAACATTCAGTACTTC. This gives the protein CASSVGEGRTKNIQYF. Together with reference TRBV9 and TRBJ2-4, the CDR3 gives the full variable domain: DSGVTQTPKHLITATGQRVTLRCSPRSGDLSVYWYQQSLDQGLQFLIQYYNGEERAKGNILERFSAQQFPDLHSELNLSSLELGDSALYFCASSVGEGRTKNIQYFGAGTRLSVL.

The genes are TRBV5-1 and TRBJ2-1, with 11 bases lining up with TRBD1. V was clipped by 4 bases and J by 4 bases; unmatched bases: 7. The germline V gene has CDR1 SGHRS and CDR2 YFSETQ. The CDR3 is made up of 16 amino acids. The CDR3 protein is CASSMVGQGAYNEQFF. The CDR3 nucleotides are TGCGCCAGCAGCATGGTCGGACAGGGGGCTTACAATGAGCAGTTCTTC.

V and J are TRBV19 and TRBJ1-2; 9 bases are a match to TRBD1. The CDR3 has 14 residues. V was clipped by 8 bases and J by 2 bases; unmatched bases: 6. Per the germline V gene, CDR1 is LNHDA and CDR2 is SQIVND (reference sequence). CDR3 DNA: TGTGCCAGTGGATTCGGACAGGGGAACTATGGCTACACCTTC. It specifies CASGFGQGNYGYTF.